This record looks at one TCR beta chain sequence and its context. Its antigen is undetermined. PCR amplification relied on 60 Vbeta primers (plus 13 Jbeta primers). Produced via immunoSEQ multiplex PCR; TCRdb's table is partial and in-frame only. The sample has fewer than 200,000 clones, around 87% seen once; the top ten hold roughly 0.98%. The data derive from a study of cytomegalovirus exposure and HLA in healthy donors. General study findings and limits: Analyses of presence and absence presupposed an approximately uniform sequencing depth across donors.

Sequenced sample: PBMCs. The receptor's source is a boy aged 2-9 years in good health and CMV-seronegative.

The CDR3 DNA sequence: TGTGCCAGCACTTTACAGGGTCCGGATACGCAGTATTTT. Translating gives CASTLQGPDTQYF. The V and J genes are TRBV2 and TRBJ2-3; D is perhaps TRBD1 (6 bases). Germline CDR1 SNHLY, CDR2 FYNNEI. The CDR3 is made up of 13 amino acids. The germline V and J ends were trimmed by 7 bases and 6 bases, with 14 bases remaining between them.